This T cell receptor (beta chain) was sequenced in a study of STAT5B mutations in CD4+ large granular lymphocyte leukemia. About the study: Among healthy donors, a particular HLA allele went with more CDR3 'QG' motifs.

Sequencing used immunoSEQ multiplex PCR; TCRdb keeps in-frame clones, though not all of them. The data show 40,000 to 50,000 clones, roughly four fifths seen once. The study's findings and limits: Top patient clones used TRBV06 genes more often: 8/27 versus 2/35 in controls. 25% of private leukemic clonotypes occurred rarely in other patients' non-leukemic repertoires.

Of note for this clone: The antigen is unknown.

The CDR3 is 15 amino acids. With 5 bases clipped from V and 4 bases from J, the junction kept 8 bases outside the gene matches. Germline-derived CDR1 and CDR2 are KGHSH and LQKENI. The source of this sequence is a human donor in good health. This chain joins TRBV18 and TRBJ2-7; 10 bases align to TRBD2. The sample was CD4+ T cells from blood buffy coats. The CDR3 DNA is TGTGCCAGCTCAATTTCTAGCGGGAGATCTTACGAGCAGTACTTC. Translated, it gives CASSISSGRSYEQYF.